This T cell receptor (beta chain) appears in the sequencing data of a study of T-cell memory formation after mild COVID-19. TCRdb ran MiXCR on the 5' RACE reads and lists one entry per CDR3 protein. The sample shows about 38,000 distinct CDR3 sequences, roughly an eighth of them seen only once. Trimming shortened V by 4 bases and J by 0 bases, and 4 bases separated the two germline ends. Per the germline V gene, CDR1 is SGHRS and CDR2 is YFSETQ. CDR3 size: 12 residues. The genes are TRBV5-1 and TRBJ2-5, with unresolved D. The source of this sequence is a man younger than 35 who had mild COVID-19 (a few samples of this study predate the infection). Cell type and time point are not known. The sequencing sample was made of PBMCs or a T cell subset sorted from them (not recorded which). The CDR3 region is CASSSYQETQYF. The CDR3 region has the DNA TGCGCCAGCAGCAGCTACCAAGAGACCCAGTACTTC.